The clone carrying this TCR beta chain was seen once. RNA transcripts were the template, and TCR beta CDR3 regions were amplified from them. Investigators did first-round RT-PCR with HTBI primers, then second-round multiplex PCR. TCRdb recomputed calls from the multiplex PCR reads with MiXCR, one row per CDR3 protein. The top ten clones hold approximately 9.6% of a sample with fewer than 250,000 distinct CDR3 sequences, around 28% of them seen once. CDR1 and CDR2 from the germline V gene are DFQATT and SNEGSKA (reference sequence). This CDR3 region has 14 residues. Deletions cut 5 bases from V and 6 bases from J, with 17 bases between. The data stem from a study of Graves' ophthalmopathy and Graves' hyperthyroidism.

The clonotype comes from a man over 45 with Graves' ophthalmopathy. Material for sequencing was peripheral blood. The rearrangement links TRBV20-1 to TRBJ1-5, with D possibly matching TRBD1 (6 bases). The CDR3 region is CSAASGGTGQPQHF. DNA of the CDR3: TGCAGTGCTGCCTCGGGGGGCACCGGTCAGCCCCAGCATTTT.